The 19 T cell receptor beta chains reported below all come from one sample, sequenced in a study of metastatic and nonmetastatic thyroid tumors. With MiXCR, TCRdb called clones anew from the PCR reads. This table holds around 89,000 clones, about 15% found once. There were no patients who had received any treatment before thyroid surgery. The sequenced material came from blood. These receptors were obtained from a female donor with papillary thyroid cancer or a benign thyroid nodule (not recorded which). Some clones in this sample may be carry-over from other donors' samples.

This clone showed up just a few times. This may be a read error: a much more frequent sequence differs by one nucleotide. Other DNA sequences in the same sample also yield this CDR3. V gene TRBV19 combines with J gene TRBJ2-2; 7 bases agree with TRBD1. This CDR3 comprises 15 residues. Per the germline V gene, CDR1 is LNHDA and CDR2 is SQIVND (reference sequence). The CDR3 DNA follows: TGTGCCAGTAGTCTCCGGGACAGCTACACCGGGGAGCTTTTTTTT. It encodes CASSLRDSYTGELFF.

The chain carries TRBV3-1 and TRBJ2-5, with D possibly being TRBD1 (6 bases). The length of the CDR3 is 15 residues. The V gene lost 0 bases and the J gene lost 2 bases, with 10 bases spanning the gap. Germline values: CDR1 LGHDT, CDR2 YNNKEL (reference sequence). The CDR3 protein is CASSQDGTPQETQYF. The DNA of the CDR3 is TGTGCCAGCAGCCAAGACGGGACACCTCAAGAGACCCAGTACTTC.

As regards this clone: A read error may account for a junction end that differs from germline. CDR3 nucleotides: TGCGCCAGCAGTTCGGCCGAACACTCTGGAAACACCATATATTTT. Its translation is CASSSAEHSGNTIYF. The rearrangement uses TRBV28 and TRBJ1-3, with D uncertain. The CDR3 totals 15 residues. Germline V lookup: CDR1 MDHEN, CDR2 SYDVKM.

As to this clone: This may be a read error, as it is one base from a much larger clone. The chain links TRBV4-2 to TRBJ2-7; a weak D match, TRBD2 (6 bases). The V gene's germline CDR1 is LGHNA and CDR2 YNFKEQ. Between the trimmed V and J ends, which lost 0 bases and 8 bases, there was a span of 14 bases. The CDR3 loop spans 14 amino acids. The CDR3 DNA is TGTGCCAGCAGCCAAGATACGGGGGATACGCAGCAGTACTTC. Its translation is CASSQDTGDTQQYF.

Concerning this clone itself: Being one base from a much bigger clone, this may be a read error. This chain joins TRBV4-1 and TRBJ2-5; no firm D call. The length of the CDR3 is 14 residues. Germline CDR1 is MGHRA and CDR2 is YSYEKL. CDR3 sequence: CASSQEQLQETPYF. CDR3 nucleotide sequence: TGCGCCAGCAGCCAAGAACAGCTTCAAGAGACCCCGTACTTC.

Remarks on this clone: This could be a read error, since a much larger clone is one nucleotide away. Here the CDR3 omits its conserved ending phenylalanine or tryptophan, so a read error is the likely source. The CDR3 DNA reads TGTGCCAGCAGCTTGGATCCCCAGAGGGCCCAGCATTCT. It specifies CASSLDPQRAQHS. This chain joins TRBV7-8 and TRBJ1-5; D not certain. Per the germline V gene, CDR1 is SGHVS and CDR2 is FQNEAQ. V was clipped by 3 bases and J by 11 bases, with 14 bases between them. The CDR3 sequence is 13 residues long.

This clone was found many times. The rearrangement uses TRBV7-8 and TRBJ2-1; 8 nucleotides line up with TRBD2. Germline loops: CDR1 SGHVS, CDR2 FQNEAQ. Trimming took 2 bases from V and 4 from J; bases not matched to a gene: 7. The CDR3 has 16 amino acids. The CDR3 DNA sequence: TGTGCCAGCAGCTTACGAGCGGGGGAAGGTTACAATGAGCAGTTCTTC. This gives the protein CASSLRAGEGYNEQFF.

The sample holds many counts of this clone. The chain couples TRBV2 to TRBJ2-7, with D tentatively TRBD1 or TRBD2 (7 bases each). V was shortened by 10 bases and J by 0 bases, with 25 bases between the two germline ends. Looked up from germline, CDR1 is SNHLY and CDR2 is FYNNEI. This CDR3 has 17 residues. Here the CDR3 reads CANLPAGQSPTSYEQYF. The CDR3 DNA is TGTGCCAACCTCCCAGCGGGACAGTCCCCGACCTCCTACGAGCAGTACTTC.

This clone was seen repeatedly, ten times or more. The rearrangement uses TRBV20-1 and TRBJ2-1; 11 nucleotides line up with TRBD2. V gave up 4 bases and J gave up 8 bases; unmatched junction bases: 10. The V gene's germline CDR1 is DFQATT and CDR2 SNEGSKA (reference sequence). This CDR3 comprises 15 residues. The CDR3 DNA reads TGCAGTGCTATTGATAGCGGGGGGGCAGTACATGAGCAGTTCTTC. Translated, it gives CSAIDSGGAVHEQFF.

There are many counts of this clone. The CDR3 loop reads CASSLVLGGGEKLFF. In DNA, the CDR3 is TGCGCCAGCAGCTTGGTATTAGGAGGGGGTGAAAAACTGTTTTTT. V usage is TRBV5-1 and J usage is TRBJ1-4; tentatively, D is TRBD1 (6 bases). Trimming took 0 bases from V and 7 from J, leaving 13 bases between them. This CDR3 is 15 amino acids long. Germline V gene lookup returns CDR1 SGHRS and CDR2 YFSETQ.

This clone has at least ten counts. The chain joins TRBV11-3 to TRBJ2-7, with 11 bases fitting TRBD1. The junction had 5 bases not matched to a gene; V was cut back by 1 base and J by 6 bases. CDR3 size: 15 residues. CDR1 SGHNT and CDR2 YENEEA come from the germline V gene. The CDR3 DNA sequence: TGTGCCAGCAGCTTAGCGGTCGGGACAGGGGGCGAGCAGTACTTC. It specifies CASSLAVGTGGEQYF.

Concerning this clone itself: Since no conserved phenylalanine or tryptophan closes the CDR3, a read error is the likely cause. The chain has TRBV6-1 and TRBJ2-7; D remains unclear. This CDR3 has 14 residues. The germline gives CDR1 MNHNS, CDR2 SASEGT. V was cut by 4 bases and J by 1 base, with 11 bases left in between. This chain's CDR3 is CASSVEGLSYEQYL. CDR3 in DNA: TGTGCCAGCAGTGTGGAAGGGTTATCCTACGAGCAGTACCTC.

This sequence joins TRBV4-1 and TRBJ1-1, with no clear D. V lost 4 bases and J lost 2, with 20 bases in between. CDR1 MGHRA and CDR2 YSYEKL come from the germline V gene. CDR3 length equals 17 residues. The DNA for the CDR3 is TGCGCCAGCAGCCCTGACCCTACGGGGAAATTAAACACTGAAGCTTTCTTT. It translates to CASSPDPTGKLNTEAFF.

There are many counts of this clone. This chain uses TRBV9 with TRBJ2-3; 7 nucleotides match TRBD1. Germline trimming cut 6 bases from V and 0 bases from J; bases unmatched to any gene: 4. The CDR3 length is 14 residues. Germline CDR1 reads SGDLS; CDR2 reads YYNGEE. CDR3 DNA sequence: TGTGCCAGCAACCGGGACAGCAGCACAGATACGCAGTATTTT. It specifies CASNRDSSTDTQYF.

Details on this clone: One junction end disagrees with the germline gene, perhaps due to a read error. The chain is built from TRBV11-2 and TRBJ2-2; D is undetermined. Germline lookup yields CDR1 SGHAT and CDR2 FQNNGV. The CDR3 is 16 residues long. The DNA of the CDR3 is TGTGCCAGCAGCTTAGTATTCGGTGTGAACACCGCGGAGCTGTTTTTT. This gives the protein CASSLVFGVNTAELFF. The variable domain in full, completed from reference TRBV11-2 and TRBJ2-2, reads EAGVAQSPRYKIIEKRQSVAFWCNPISGHATLYWYQQILGQGPKLLIQFQNNGVVDDSQLPKDRFSAERLKGVDSTLKIQPAKLEDSAVYLCASSLVFGVNTAELFFGEGSRLTVL.

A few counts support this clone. The CDR3 spells CATKTRQDNEQYF. Here the CDR3 DNA reads TGTGCCACCAAGACCAGACAGGACAACGAGCAGTACTTC. The chain uses TRBV6-2 or TRBV6-3 and TRBJ2-7; weak D call: TRBD1 (6 bases). The germline V and J ends were trimmed by 10 bases and 5 bases, with 18 bases remaining between them. Germline V lookup: CDR1 MNHEY, CDR2 SVGEGT. The CDR3 loop spans 13 amino acids.

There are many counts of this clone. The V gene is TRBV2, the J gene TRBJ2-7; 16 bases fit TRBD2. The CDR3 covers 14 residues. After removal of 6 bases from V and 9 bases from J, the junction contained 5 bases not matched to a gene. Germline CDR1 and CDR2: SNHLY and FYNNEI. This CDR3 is CASRGLAGGPRQYF. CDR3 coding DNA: TGTGCCAGCAGGGGACTAGCGGGGGGGCCGAGGCAGTACTTC.

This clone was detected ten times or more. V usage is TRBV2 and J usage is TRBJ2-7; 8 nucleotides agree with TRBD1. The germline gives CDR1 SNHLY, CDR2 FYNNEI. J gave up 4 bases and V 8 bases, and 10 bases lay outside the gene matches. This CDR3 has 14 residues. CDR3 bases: TGTGCCAGCTCTTTGGACAGGGCGGGTTACGAGCAGTACTTC. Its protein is CASSLDRAGYEQYF.

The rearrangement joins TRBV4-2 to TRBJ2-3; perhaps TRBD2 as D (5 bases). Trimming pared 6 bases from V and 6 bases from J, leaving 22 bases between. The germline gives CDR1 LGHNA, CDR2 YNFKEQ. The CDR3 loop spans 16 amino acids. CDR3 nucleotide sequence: TGTGCCAGCAGGGGCGGGCGGGTCGGAGCGGAGGATACGCAGTATTTT. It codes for CASRGGRVGAEDTQYF.